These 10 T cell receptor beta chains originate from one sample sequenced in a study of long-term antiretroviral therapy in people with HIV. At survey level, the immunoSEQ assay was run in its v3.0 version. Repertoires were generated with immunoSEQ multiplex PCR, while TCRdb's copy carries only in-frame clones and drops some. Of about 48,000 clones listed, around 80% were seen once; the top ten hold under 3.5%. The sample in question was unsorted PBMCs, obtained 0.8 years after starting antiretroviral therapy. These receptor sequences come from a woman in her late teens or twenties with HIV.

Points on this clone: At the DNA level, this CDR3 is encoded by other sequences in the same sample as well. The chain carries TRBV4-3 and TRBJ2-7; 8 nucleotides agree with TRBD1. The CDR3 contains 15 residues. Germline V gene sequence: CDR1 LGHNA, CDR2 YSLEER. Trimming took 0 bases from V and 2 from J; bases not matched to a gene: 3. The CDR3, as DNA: TGCGCCAGCAGCCAAGAAGGGACAGGCGCCTACGAGCAGTACTTC. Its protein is CASSQEGTGAYEQYF.

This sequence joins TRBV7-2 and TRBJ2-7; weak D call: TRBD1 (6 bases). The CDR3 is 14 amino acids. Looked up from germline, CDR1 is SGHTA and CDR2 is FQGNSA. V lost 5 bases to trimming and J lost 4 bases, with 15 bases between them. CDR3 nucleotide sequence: TGTGCCAGCAGCCCACAGGGTTATCGGTACGAGCAGTACTTC. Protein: CASSPQGYRYEQYF.

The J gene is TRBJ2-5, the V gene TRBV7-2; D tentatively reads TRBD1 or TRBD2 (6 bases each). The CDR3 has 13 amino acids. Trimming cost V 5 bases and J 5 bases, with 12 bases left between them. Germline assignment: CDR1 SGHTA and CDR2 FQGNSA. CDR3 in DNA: TGTGCCAGCAGCCGGCAGGGGAGGGAGACCCAGTACTTC. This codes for CASSRQGRETQYF.

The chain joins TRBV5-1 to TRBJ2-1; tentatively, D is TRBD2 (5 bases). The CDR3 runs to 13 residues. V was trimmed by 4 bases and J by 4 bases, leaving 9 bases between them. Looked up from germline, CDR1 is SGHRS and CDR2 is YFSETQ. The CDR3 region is CASSPDYYNEQFF. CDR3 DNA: TGCGCCAGCAGCCCTGACTATTACAATGAGCAGTTCTTC.

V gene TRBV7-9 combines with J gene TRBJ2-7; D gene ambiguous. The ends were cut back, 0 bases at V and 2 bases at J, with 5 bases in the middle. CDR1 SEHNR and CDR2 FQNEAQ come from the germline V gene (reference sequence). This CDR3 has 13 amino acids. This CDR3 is CASSLAPPYEQYF. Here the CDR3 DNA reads TGTGCCAGCAGCTTAGCCCCTCCCTACGAGCAGTACTTC. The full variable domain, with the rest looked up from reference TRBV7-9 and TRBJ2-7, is DTGVSQNPRHKITKRGQNVTFRCDPISEHNRLYWYRQTLGQGPEFLTYFQNEAQLEKSRLLSDRFSAERPKGSFSTLEIQRTEQGDSAMYLCASSLAPPYEQYFGPGTRLTVT.

The CDR3 spells CASSLSTLLAKNIQYF. The CDR3, as DNA: TGTGCCAGCAGCTTGTCAACACTCCTAGCCAAAAACATTCAGTACTTC. The genes are TRBV5-6 and TRBJ2-4; no clear D. This CDR3 comprises 16 residues. The germline V and J ends were trimmed by 1 base and 0 bases, with 11 bases remaining between them. CDR1 is SGHDT, CDR2 YYEEEE, per germline.

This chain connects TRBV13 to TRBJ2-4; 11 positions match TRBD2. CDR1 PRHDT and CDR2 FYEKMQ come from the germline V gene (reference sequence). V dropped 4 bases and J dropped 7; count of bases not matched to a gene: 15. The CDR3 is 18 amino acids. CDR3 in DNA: TGTGCCAGCAGCTCCTCCGATTTACGACTAGCGGGAATGAACATTCAGTACTTC. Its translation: CASSSSDLRLAGMNIQYF.

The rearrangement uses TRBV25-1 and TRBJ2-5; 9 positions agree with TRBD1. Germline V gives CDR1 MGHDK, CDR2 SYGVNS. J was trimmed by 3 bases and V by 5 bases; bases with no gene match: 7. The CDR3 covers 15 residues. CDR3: CASSQRQGGKETQYF. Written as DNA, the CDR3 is TGTGCCAGCAGTCAGAGACAGGGGGGGAAAGAGACCCAGTACTTC.

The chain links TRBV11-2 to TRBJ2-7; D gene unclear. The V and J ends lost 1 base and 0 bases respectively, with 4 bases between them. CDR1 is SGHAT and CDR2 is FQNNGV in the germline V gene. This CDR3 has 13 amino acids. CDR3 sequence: CASSLAPSYEQYF. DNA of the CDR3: TGTGCCAGCAGCTTAGCCCCCTCCTACGAGCAGTACTTC.

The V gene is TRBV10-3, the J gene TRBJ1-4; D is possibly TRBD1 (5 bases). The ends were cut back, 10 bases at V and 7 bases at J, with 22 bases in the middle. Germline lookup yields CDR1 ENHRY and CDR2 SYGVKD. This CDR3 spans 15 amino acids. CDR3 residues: CATTPSQGEGEKLFF. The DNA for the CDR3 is TGTGCCACAACCCCGAGTCAGGGAGAGGGTGAAAAACTGTTTTTT.